This T cell receptor beta chain was recorded in a study of blood T cell repertoires in COVID-19. Overall study context: Italy, Spain and the United States were the sources of the convalescent and acute COVID-19 samples.

Original processing methods: How many nucleated cells were present was estimated from reference gene primer amplification. The table came from immunoSEQ multiplex PCR; TCRdb's copy has only in-frame clones and leaves some out. V and J calls and clone size are as listed in that table; D and trimming were resolved from the DNA. The repertoire includes under 150,000 clones, approximately 80% of them detected once, and around 8% sits in the top ten. This clone was picked up a small number of times. The junction had 5 bases not matched to a gene; V was cut back by 2 bases and J by 10 bases. The CDR3 totals 14 residues. From germline, CDR1 is GTSNPN and CDR2 SVGIG (reference sequence).

Sequencing was carried out using peripheral blood. This receptor was identified in a woman in her thirties or forties with acute or convalescent COVID-19. V and J are TRBV30 and TRBJ1-6; 10 bases fit TRBD1. CDR3 residues: CAWSLDRGKSPLHF. Here the CDR3 DNA reads TGTGCCTGGAGTCTGGACAGGGGGAAATCACCCCTCCACTTT.